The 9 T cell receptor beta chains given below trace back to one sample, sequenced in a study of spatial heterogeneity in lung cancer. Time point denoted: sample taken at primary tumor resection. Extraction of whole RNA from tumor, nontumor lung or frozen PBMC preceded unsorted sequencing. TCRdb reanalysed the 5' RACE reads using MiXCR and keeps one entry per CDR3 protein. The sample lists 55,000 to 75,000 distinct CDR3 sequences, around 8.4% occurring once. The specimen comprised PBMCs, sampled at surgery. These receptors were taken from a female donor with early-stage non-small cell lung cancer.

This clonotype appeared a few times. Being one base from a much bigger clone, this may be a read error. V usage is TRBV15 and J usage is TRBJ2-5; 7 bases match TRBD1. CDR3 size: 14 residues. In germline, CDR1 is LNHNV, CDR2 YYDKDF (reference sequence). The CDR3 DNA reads TGTGCCACCCGCAGCCGACAGGGACAAGAGACCCAGTACTTC. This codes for CATRSRQGQETQYF.

CDR3 loop: CASSSGPAQETQYF. The DNA of the CDR3 is TGTGCCAGCAGCTCGGGACCTGCCCAAGAGACCCAGTACTTC. This chain connects TRBV7-2 to TRBJ2-5; either TRBD1 or TRBD2 may supply D (5 bases each). CDR1 is SGHTA and CDR2 is FQGNSA in the germline V gene. The CDR3 extends over 14 amino acids. Trimming stripped 4 bases from V and 1 base from J, with 10 bases between.

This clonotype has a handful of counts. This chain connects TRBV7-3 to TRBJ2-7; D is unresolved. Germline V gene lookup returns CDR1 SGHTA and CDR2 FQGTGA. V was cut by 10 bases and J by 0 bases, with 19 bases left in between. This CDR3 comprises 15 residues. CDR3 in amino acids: CAIRQLNSSSYEQYF. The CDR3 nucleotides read TGTGCCATCCGCCAGTTAAACTCAAGCTCCTACGAGCAGTACTTC.

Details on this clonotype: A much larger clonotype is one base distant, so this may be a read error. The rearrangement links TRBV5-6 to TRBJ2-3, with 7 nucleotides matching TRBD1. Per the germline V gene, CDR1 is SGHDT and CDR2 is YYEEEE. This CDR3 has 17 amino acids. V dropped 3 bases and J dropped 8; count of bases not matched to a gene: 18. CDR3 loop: CASSWGQSLPIMGTQYF. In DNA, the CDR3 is TGTGCCAGCAGCTGGGGACAGAGTCTACCTATTATGGGTACGCAGTATTTT.

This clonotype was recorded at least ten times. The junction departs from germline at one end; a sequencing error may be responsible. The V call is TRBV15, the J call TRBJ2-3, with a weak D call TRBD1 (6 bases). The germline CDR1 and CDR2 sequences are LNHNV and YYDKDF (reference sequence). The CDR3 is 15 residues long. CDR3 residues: CATSGEGESTDTQYF. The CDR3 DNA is TGTGCCACCAGCGGAGAGGGGGAAAGCACAGATACGCAGTATTTT.

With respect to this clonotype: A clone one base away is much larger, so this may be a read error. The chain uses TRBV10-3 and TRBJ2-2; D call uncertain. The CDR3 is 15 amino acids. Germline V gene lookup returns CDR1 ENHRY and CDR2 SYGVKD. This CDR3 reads CVISGGPLNTGELFF. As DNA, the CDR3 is TGTGTCATCAGTGGTGGCCCTTTGAACACCGGGGAGCTGTTTTTT.

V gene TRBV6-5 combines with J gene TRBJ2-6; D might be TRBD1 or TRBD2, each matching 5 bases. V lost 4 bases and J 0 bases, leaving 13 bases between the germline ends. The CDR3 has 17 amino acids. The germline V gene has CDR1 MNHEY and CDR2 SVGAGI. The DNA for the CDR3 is TGTGCCAGCAGTTCTCCCGGGACCTCCTCTGGGGCCAACGTCCTGACTTTC. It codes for CASSSPGTSSGANVLTF.

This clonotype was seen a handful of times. The CDR3 nucleotides are TGTGCCAGCAGGGGGAATTCAGCTGAAGCTTTCTTT. It yields the protein CASRGNSAEAFF. The chain links TRBV2 to TRBJ1-1; D call uncertain. The CDR3 spans 12 residues. Germline CDR1 SNHLY, CDR2 FYNNEI. Trimming stripped 6 bases from V and 6 bases from J, with 11 bases between. Complete variable domain (other parts from reference TRBV2 and TRBJ1-1): EPEVTQTPSHQVTQMGQEVILRCVPISNHLYFYWYRQILGQKVEFLVSFYNNEISEKSEIFDDQFSVERPDGSNFTLKIRSTKLEDSAMYFCASRGNSAEAFFGQGTRLTVV.

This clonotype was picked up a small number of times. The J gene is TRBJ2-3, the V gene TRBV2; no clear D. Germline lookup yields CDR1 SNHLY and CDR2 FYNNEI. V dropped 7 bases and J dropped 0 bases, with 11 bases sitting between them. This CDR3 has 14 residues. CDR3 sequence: CASKASTSTDTQYF. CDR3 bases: TGTGCCAGCAAGGCCTCTACTAGCACAGATACGCAGTATTTT. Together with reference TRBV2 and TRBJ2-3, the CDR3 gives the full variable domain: EPEVTQTPSHQVTQMGQEVILRCVPISNHLYFYWYRQILGQKVEFLVSFYNNEISEKSEIFDDQFSVERPDGSNFTLKIRSTKLEDSAMYFCASKASTSTDTQYFGPGTRLTVL.